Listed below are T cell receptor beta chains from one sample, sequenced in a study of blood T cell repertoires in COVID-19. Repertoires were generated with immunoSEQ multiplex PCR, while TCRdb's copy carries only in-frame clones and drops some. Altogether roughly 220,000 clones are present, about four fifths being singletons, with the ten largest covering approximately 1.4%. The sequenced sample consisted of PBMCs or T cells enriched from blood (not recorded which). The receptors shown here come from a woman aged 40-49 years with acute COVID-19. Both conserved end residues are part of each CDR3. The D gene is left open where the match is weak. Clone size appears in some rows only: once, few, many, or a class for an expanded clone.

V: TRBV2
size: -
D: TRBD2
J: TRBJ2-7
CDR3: CASSAASGRTSSYEQYF
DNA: TGTGCCAGCAGTGCGGCTAGCGGGAGGACCAGCTCCTACGAGCAGTACTTC

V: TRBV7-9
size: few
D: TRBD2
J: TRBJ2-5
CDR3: CASSQARTGLGAETQYF
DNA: TGTGCCAGCAGCCAAGCACGAACTGGACTAGGCGCAGAGACCCAGTACTTC

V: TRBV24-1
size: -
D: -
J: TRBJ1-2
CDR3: CATSDSVGAGGYTF
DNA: TGTGCCACCAGTGATTCTGTGGGGGCGGGTGGCTACACCTTC

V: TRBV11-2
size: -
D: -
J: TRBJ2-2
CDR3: CASSLEYGELFF
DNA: TGTGCCAGCAGCCTAGAGTACGGGGAGCTGTTTTTT

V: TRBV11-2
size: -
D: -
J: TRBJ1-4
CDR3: CASSPYGTLATNEKLFF
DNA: TGTGCCAGCAGCCCATACGGGACACTTGCAACTAATGAAAAACTGTTTTTT

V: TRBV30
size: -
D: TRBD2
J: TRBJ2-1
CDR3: CAWSARLARFNEQFF
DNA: TGTGCCTGGAGTGCCCGACTAGCGCGGTTCAATGAGCAGTTCTTC

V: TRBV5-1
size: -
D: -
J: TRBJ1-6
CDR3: CASSLGRDNSPLHF
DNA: TGCGCCAGCAGCTTGGGGCGGGATAATTCACCCCTCCACTTT

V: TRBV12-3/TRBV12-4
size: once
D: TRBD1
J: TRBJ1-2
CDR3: CATGRGPNYGYTF
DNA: TGTGCCACCGGTAGGGGGCCTAACTATGGCTACACCTTC

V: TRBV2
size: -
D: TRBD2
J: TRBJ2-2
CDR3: CASSGSGRNTGELFF
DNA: TGTGCCAGCAGTGGAAGCGGGAGGAACACCGGGGAGCTGTTTTTT

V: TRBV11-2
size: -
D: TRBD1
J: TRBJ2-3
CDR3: CASSPRTGGSTDTQYF
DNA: TGTGCCAGCAGCCCCCGGACAGGGGGGAGCACAGATACGCAGTATTTT

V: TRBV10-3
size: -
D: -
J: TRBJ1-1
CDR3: CAISDNSLNTEAFF
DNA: TGTGCCATCAGTGATAACAGCTTGAACACTGAAGCTTTCTTT

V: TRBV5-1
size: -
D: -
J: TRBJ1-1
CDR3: CASSLDAGRITAEAFF
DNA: TGCGCCAGCAGCTTGGATGCAGGGCGGATAACCGCTGAAGCTTTCTTT

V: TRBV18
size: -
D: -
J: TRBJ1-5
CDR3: CASSTGGHGGDQPQHF
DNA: TGTGCCAGCTCAACCGGGGGTCACGGAGGGGATCAGCCCCAGCATTTT

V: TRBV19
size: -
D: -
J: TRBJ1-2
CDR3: CASSIARVSNSGYTF
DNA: TGTGCCAGTAGTATAGCTCGGGTGAGCAATTCGGGCTACACCTTC

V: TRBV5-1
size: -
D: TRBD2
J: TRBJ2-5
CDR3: CASSFSGGPEETQYF
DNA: TGCGCCAGCAGCTTTAGCGGGGGGCCGGAGGAGACCCAGTACTTC

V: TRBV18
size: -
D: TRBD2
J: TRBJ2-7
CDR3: CASSPGGPYEQYF
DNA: TGTGCCAGCTCTCCGGGGGGGCCCTACGAGCAGTACTTC

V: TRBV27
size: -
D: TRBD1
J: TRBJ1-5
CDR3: CASTPRDSHSTSDQPQHF
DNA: TGTGCCAGCACCCCCCGGGACAGTCATTCCACGAGCGATCAGCCCCAGCATTTT

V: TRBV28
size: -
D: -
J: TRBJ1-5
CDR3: CASSLGGESNQPQHF
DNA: TGTGCCAGCAGTTTAGGGGGCGAAAGCAATCAGCCCCAGCATTTT

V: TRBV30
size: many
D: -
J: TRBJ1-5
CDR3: CAWSPGNQPQHF
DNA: TGTGCCTGGAGTCCGGGTAATCAGCCCCAGCATTTT

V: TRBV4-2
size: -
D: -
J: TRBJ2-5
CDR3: CASSQDAREETQYF
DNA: TGTGCCAGCAGCCAAGATGCCAGGGAAGAGACCCAGTACTTC

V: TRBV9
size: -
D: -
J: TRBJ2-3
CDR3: CASNRGRGRNTDTQYF
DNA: TGTGCCAGCAACCGCGGGCGTGGGAGGAACACAGATACGCAGTATTTT

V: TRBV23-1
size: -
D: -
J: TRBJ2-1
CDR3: CASSQSGRVCYNEQFF
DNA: TGCGCCAGCAGCCAATCGGGCAGGGTTTGCTACAATGAGCAGTTCTTC

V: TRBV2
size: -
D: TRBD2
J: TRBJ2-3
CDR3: CASRGTGGPTDTQYF
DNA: TGTGCCAGCAGGGGGACGGGGGGGCCCACAGATACGCAGTATTTT

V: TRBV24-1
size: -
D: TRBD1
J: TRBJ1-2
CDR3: CATSEPTGGDGYTF
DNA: TGTGCCACCAGTGAGCCGACAGGGGGCGATGGCTACACCTTC

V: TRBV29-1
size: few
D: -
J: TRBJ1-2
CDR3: CSVESPDDFGYGYTF
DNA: TGCAGCGTTGAATCGCCCGATGATTTCGGCTATGGCTACACCTTC

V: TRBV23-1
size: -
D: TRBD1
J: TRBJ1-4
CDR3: CASSPLGQGATNEKLFF
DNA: TGCGCCAGCAGTCCCCTAGGACAGGGTGCAACTAATGAAAAACTGTTTTTT

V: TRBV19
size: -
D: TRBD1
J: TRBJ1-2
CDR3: CAAEPGQGARGYTF
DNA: TGTGCCGCCGAACCCGGACAGGGGGCAAGAGGCTACACCTTC

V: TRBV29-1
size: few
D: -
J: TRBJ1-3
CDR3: CSVVWAEGTIYF
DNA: TGCAGCGTTGTCTGGGCCGAAGGCACCATATATTTT

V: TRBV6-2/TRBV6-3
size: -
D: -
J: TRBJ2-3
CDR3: CASSQAGDTQYF
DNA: TGTGCCAGCAGTCAAGCGGGAGATACGCAGTATTTT

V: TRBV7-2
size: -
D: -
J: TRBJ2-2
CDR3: CASSKGLRMTTGELFF
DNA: TGTGCCAGCAGCAAGGGACTGCGAATGACCACCGGGGAGCTGTTTTTT

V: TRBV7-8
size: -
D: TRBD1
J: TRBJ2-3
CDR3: CASSLRETGGKDTQYF
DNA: TGTGCCAGCAGCTTACGCGAGACAGGGGGTAAAGATACGCAGTATTTT

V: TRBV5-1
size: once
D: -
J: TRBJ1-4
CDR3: CASQGGRKLFF
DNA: TGCGCCAGCCAAGGCGGGAGAAAACTGTTTTTT

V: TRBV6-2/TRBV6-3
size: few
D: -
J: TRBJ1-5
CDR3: CASSPPRRPPGNQPQHF
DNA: TGTGCCAGCAGTCCCCCCCGACGGCCCCCAGGGAATCAGCCCCAGCATTTT

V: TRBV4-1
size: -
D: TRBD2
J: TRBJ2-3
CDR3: CASSQDLGLGTDTQYF
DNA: TGCGCCAGCAGCCAAGATTTGGGACTAGGGACAGATACGCAGTATTTT

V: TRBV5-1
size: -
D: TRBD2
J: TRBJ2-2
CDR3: CASSLSGITATGELFF
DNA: TGCGCCAGCAGCCTTAGCGGGATAACGGCCACCGGGGAGCTGTTTTTT

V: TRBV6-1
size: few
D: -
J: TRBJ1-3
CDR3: CASTSLSSGNTIYF
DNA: TGTGCCAGCACGTCGCTTAGCTCTGGAAACACCATATATTTT

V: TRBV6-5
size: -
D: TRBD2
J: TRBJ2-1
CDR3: CASILSGSGRNEQFF
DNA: TGTGCCAGCATCCTTAGCGGGAGCGGTAGGAATGAGCAGTTCTTC

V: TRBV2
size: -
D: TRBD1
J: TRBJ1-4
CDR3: CASAASGTGGLVIAEKLFF
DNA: TGTGCCAGCGCTGCTTCCGGGACAGGGGGCTTAGTCATCGCGGAAAAACTGTTTTTT

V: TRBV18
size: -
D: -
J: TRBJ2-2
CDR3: CASSPLQARSNTGELFF
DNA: TGTGCCAGCTCACCACTACAGGCTCGATCGAACACCGGGGAGCTGTTTTTT

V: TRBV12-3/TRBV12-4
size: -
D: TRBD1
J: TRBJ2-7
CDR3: CASSFTGGYEQYF
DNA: TGTGCCAGCAGTTTCACAGGGGGCTACGAGCAGTACTTC

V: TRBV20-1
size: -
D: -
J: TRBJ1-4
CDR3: CSASSLTVNGEKLFF
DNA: TGCAGTGCTAGTTCCCTGACAGTTAATGGTGAAAAACTGTTTTTT

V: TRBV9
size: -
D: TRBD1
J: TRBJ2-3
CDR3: CASSPRQGATDTQYF
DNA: TGTGCCAGCAGCCCCCGACAGGGGGCTACAGATACGCAGTATTTT

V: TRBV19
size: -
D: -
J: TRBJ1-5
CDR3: CASSIGQYNQPQHF
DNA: TGTGCCAGTAGTATAGGGCAGTACAATCAGCCCCAGCATTTT

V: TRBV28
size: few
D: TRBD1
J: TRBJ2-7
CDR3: CASSGQDPNYEQYF
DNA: TGTGCCAGCAGTGGACAGGATCCCAACTACGAGCAGTACTTC

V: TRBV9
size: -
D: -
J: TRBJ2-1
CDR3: CASSLPRRGSYNEQFF
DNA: TGTGCCAGCAGCCTGCCGAGGCGGGGATCCTACAATGAGCAGTTCTTC

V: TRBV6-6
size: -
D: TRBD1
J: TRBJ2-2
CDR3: CASSRGQGPTGELFF
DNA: TGTGCCAGCAGTCGCGGACAGGGCCCGACTGGGGAGCTGTTTTTT

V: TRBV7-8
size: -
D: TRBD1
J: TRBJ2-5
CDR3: CASSWGQQETQYF
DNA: TGTGCCAGCAGCTGGGGACAGCAAGAGACCCAGTACTTC

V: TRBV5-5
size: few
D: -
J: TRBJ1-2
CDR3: CASSSVQGSYRGYTF
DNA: TGTGCCAGCAGCTCGGTTCAGGGTTCTTATCGTGGCTACACCTTC

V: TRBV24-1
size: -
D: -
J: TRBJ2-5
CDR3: CATSAGETQYF
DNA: TGTGCCACCAGTGCCGGGGAGACCCAGTACTTC